The 24 T cell receptor beta chains in this list originate from one sample, sequenced in a study of control samples from healthy donors and cancer patients. Clones were read by immunoSEQ multiplex PCR, and TCRdb kept only the in-frame ones, dropping some. The sample lists about 130,000 clones; about nine tenths were seen once. The sample taken for sequencing was blood. The origin of the receptors is a man aged 35 to 55 in good health.

The rearrangement uses TRBV6-4 and TRBJ1-4; 7 bases agree with TRBD1. V gave up 6 bases and J gave up 6 bases; unmatched junction bases: 4. The CDR3 runs 13 residues. Looked up from germline, CDR1 is MRHNA and CDR2 is SNTAGT. The CDR3 sequence: CASRSGQDEKLFF. CDR3 nucleotide sequence: TGTGCCAGCAGGTCTGGACAGGATGAAAAACTGTTTTTT.

V and J are TRBV7-8 and TRBJ2-3; 10 positions match TRBD1. Germline V lookup: CDR1 SGHVS, CDR2 FQNEAQ. The CDR3 loop spans 19 amino acids. The trim removed 2 bases at V and 1 base at J, leaving 12 bases unmatched. CDR3 DNA: TGTGCCAGCAGCTTACGAGGACAGGGGGGCGAACTCCGCACAGATACGCAGTATTTT. Translation gives CASSLRGQGGELRTDTQYF.

The chain couples TRBV11-1 to TRBJ2-7; D is unresolved. The CDR3 runs to 13 residues. Trimming removed 1 base from V and 4 bases from J, with 8 bases in between. Germline CDR1 SGHAT, CDR2 FQDESV (reference sequence). CDR3 loop: CASSLVGFYEQYF. DNA for the CDR3: TGTGCCAGCAGCTTAGTAGGGTTTTACGAGCAGTACTTC.

The J gene is TRBJ1-2, the V gene TRBV7-3, with D hard to call. The CDR3 extends over 13 amino acids. The germline V and J ends were trimmed by 5 bases and 1 base, with 8 bases remaining between them. Germline lookup yields CDR1 SGHTA and CDR2 FQGTGA. The CDR3 DNA sequence: TGTGCCAGCAGCCCAAACAATAACTATGGCTACACCTTC. Encoded protein: CASSPNNNYGYTF.

This clone has a handful of counts. V and J are TRBV6-6 and TRBJ2-2; 9 bases fit TRBD2. J gave up 6 bases and V 6 bases, and 11 bases lay outside the gene matches. This CDR3 is built from 16 residues. Looked up from germline, CDR1 is MNHNY and CDR2 is SVGAGI (reference sequence). The CDR3 DNA sequence: TGTGCCAGCAGACAATCAGCGGGGGGCCCCCCCGGGGAGCTGTTTTTT. Amino acid sequence: CASRQSAGGPPGELFF.

CDR3 protein: CASSEQGDYGYTF. The CDR3 nucleotides read TGTGCCAGCAGCGAACAGGGGGACTATGGCTACACCTTC. The V and J genes are TRBV12-3 or TRBV12-4 and TRBJ1-2, with 8 bases matching TRBD1. This CDR3 has 13 residues. The V segment lost 6 bases and the J segment 3 bases; nucleotides outside the gene matches: 3.

In its sample, this clone was seen once. The chain carries TRBV5-1 and TRBJ2-2; 9 nucleotides align to TRBD1. The germline CDR1 and CDR2 sequences are SGHRS and YFSETQ. Unmatched junction bases numbered 5, after V lost 1 base and J lost 4 bases. This CDR3 is built from 16 residues. The CDR3 reads CASSLPGQGFTGELFF. For the CDR3, the DNA is TGCGCCAGCAGCTTGCCGGGACAGGGTTTCACCGGGGAGCTGTTTTTT.

The rearrangement links TRBV19 to TRBJ1-1; D may be TRBD1 (5 bases). V lost 5 bases to trimming and J lost 6 bases, with 16 bases between them. CDR1 and CDR2 from the germline V gene are LNHDA and SQIVND (reference sequence). The CDR3 length is 14 residues. In nucleotides, the CDR3 is TGTGCCAGTAGTCCCAATTCGGGGCGGTCTGAAGCTTTCTTT. This translates into CASSPNSGRSEAFF.

A note on this clone: A read error may account for a junction end that differs from germline. The rearrangement joins TRBV7-7 to TRBJ2-5, with 9 bases fitting TRBD2. Germline assignment: CDR1 SSHAT and CDR2 FNYEAQ (reference sequence). The CDR3 length is 15 residues. The CDR3 reads CASSLASGAQETQYF. The CDR3 coding sequence is TGTGCTAGCAGCTTAGCTAGCGGGGCCCAAGAGACCCAGTACTTC.

This sequence joins TRBV6-5 and TRBJ2-7; possible D gene TRBD1, 6 bases. The CDR3 runs 14 residues. Germline loops: CDR1 MNHEY, CDR2 SVGAGI. The V and J ends lost 0 bases and 5 bases respectively, with 11 bases between them. The CDR3 sequence: CASSYSITGHEQYF. CDR3 DNA: TGTGCCAGCAGTTACTCGATAACAGGGCACGAGCAGTACTTC.

This clone appeared once. The chain couples TRBV11-2 to TRBJ2-7, with a tentative D call TRBD1 (6 bases). Germline values: CDR1 SGHAT, CDR2 FQNNGV. The CDR3 is made up of 14 amino acids. Trimming removed 2 bases from V and 3 bases from J, with 11 bases in between. CDR3 residues: CASSLTPRGYEQYF. CDR3 DNA sequence: TGTGCCAGCAGCTTAACCCCCAGGGGCTACGAGCAGTACTTC.

The chain combines TRBV30 with TRBJ1-3; D unresolved. CDR3 size: 14 residues. The V gene's germline CDR1 is GTSNPN and CDR2 SVGIG (reference sequence). Between the trimmed V and J ends, which lost 0 bases and 0 bases, there was a span of 6 bases. DNA for the CDR3: TGTGCCTGGAGTGTATCGGTCTCTGGAAACACCATATATTTT. Its protein product is CAWSVSVSGNTIYF.

J is TRBJ1-2 and V is TRBV3-1 (or the pseudogene TRBV3-2); D is perhaps TRBD1 (5 bases). The CDR3 is made up of 16 amino acids. The V gene lost 0 bases and the J gene lost 3 bases, with 14 bases spanning the gap. Germline V CDR1 and CDR2: LGHDT, YNNKEL (reference sequence). The CDR3 DNA follows: TGTGCCAGCAGCCAAGATGAGCAGGGTTGGGACTATGGCTACACCTTC. This translates into CASSQDEQGWDYGYTF.

V is TRBV9 and J is TRBJ2-6, with 9 bases that match TRBD1. Germline V gives CDR1 SGDLS, CDR2 YYNGEE. The CDR3 runs to 18 residues. Trimming at V came to 4 bases and at J to 4 bases, leaving 12 bases not matched to a gene. The CDR3 sequence: CASSSQTGTGIGANVLTF. Here the CDR3 DNA reads TGTGCCAGCAGCTCACAGACCGGGACAGGGATAGGGGCCAACGTCCTGACTTTC.

The J gene is TRBJ1-2, the V gene TRBV5-1, with D uncertain. The CDR3 length is 13 residues. The germline V and J ends were trimmed by 0 bases and 9 bases, with 12 bases remaining between them. CDR1 and CDR2 from the germline V gene are SGHRS and YFSETQ. DNA of the CDR3: TGCGCCAGCAGCTTGGGTTTTGGGGAGAGCTACACCTTC. Amino acids: CASSLGFGESYTF.

The chain has TRBV30 and TRBJ1-2, with D unclear. The CDR3 loop spans 10 amino acids. Trimming pared 3 bases from V and 9 bases from J, leaving 8 bases between. Germline values: CDR1 GTSNPN, CDR2 SVGIG (reference sequence). The CDR3 region has the DNA TGTGCCTGGAGCGCCCGGAGCTACACCTTC. Its translation is CAWSARSYTF.

The chain recombines TRBV9 with TRBJ2-1, with 10 bases that match TRBD2. Germline V gene lookup returns CDR1 SGDLS and CDR2 YYNGEE. The CDR3 has 15 amino acids. V shed 3 bases and J 4 bases; nucleotides not matched to a gene: 4. DNA for the CDR3: TGTGCCAGCAGCGGATATAGCGGGGGGTACAATGAGCAGTTCTTC. Translated, it gives CASSGYSGGYNEQFF.

This CDR3 reads CASAVQGREYGYTF. DNA for the CDR3: TGTGCCAGCGCTGTTCAAGGCAGAGAGTATGGCTACACCTTC. This chain uses TRBV19 with TRBJ1-2; unclear D gene. The V gene lost 9 bases and the J gene lost 5 bases, with 19 bases spanning the gap. CDR3 length: 14 residues. Germline V gene sequence: CDR1 LNHDA, CDR2 SQIVND (reference sequence).

The chain couples TRBV9 to TRBJ1-2, with 8 positions matching TRBD1. The length of the CDR3 is 16 residues. Germline V gene data show CDR1 as SGDLS and CDR2 as YYNGEE. V lost 4 bases and J lost 4; bases outside the gene matches: 12. DNA for the CDR3: TGTGCCAGCAGCACCACGGGACAGGAAAAACTCTATGGCTACACCTTC. Protein product: CASSTTGQEKLYGYTF. Full variable domain (remainder filled in from reference TRBV9 and TRBJ1-2): DSGVTQTPKHLITATGQRVTLRCSPRSGDLSVYWYQQSLDQGLQFLIQYYNGEERAKGNILERFSAQQFPDLHSELNLSSLELGDSALYFCASSTTGQEKLYGYTFGSGTRLTVV.

The V gene is TRBV6-6, the J gene TRBJ1-3; 7 bases map to TRBD1. V lost 6 bases, J lost 3 bases, and 11 bases stayed unmatched. CDR3 length: 16 residues. Germline V CDR1 and CDR2: MNHNY, SVGAGI (reference sequence). CDR3 sequence reads: CASRGPGTEHGNTIYF. Here the CDR3 DNA reads TGTGCCAGCAGAGGACCCGGGACAGAACATGGAAACACCATATATTTT.

The chain combines TRBV27 with TRBJ1-2; maybe TRBD1 (5 bases). Germline CDR1 and CDR2: MNHEY and SMNVEV (reference sequence). Trimming removed 0 bases from V and 5 bases from J, with 10 bases in between. The CDR3 runs to 14 residues. This CDR3 reads CASSLSGWGYGYTF. CDR3 nucleotide sequence: TGTGCCAGCAGTTTATCAGGGTGGGGGTATGGCTACACCTTC.

The chain combines TRBV5-1 with TRBJ2-1; 9 bases are a match to TRBD2. The length of the CDR3 is 15 residues. Germline trimming cut 3 bases from V and 2 bases from J; bases unmatched to any gene: 3. Germline CDR1 reads SGHRS; CDR2 reads YFSETQ. The DNA of the CDR3 is TGCGCCAGCAGCTCCCCTAGCGGGGCCTACAATGAGCAGTTCTTC. Translation: CASSSPSGAYNEQFF.

The chain employs TRBV6-6 and TRBJ2-5; D gene uncertain. CDR3 length equals 15 residues. CDR1 and CDR2 (germline): MNHNY, SVGAGI (reference sequence). With 1 base removed from V and 5 bases from J, the gap between germline ends came to 14 bases. The CDR3 DNA sequence: TGTGCCAGCAGTTACTTTTCCATTGGACGGGAGACCCAGTACTTC. Translating it yields CASSYFSIGRETQYF.

This clone occurred a few times. This sequence joins TRBV27 and TRBJ2-2, with D possibly TRBD2 on 7 matching bases. The V and J ends lost 3 bases and 4 bases respectively, with 9 bases between them. CDR1 is MNHEY and CDR2 is SMNVEV in the germline V gene (reference sequence). CDR3 length: 14 amino acids. Here the CDR3 DNA reads TGTGCCAGCAGTTTCGGGGGGCGCACCGGGGAGCTGTTTTTT. The encoded protein is CASSFGGRTGELFF.